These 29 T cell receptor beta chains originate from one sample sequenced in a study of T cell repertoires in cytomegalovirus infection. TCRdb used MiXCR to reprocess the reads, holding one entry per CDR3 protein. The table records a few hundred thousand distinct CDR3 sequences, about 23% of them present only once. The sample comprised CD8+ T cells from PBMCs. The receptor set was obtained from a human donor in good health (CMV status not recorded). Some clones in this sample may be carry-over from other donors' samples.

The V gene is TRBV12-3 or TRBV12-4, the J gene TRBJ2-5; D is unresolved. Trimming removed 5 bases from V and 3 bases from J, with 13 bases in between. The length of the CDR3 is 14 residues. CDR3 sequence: CASSNPRAEETQYF. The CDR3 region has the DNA TGTGCCAGCAGTAACCCTAGAGCCGAAGAGACCCAGTACTTC.

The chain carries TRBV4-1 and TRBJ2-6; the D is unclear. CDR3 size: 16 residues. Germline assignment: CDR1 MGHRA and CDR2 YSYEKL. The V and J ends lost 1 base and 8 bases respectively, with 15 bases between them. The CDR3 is CASSQAFADKSNVLTF. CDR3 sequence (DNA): TGCGCCAGCAGCCAAGCTTTCGCCGACAAGTCCAACGTCCTGACTTTC.

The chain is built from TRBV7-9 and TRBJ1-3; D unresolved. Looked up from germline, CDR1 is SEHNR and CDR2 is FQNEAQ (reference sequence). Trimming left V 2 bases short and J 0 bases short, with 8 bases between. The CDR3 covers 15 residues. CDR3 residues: CASSLMGSSGNTIYF. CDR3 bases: TGTGCCAGCAGCTTAATGGGGAGCTCTGGAAACACCATATATTTT.

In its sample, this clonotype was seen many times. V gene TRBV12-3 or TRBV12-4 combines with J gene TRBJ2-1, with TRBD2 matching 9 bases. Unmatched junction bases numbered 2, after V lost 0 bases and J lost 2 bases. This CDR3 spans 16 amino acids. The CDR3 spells CASSLALAGPYNEQFF. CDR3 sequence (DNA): TGTGCCAGCAGTTTAGCCCTAGCGGGACCCTACAATGAGCAGTTCTTC.

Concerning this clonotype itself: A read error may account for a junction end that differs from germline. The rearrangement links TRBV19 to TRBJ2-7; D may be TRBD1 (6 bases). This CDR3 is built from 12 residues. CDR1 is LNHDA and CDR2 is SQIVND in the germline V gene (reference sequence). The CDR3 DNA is TGTGCCAGTAGTATTATAGGCCGGGACACTCTCTTC. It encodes CASSIIGRDTLF. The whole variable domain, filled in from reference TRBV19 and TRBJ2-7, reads DGGITQSPKYLFRKEGQNVTLSCEQNLNHDAMYWYRQDPGQGLRLIYYSQIVNDFQKGDIAEGYSVSREKKESFPLTVTSAQKNPTAFYLCASSIIGRDTLFGPGTRLTVT.

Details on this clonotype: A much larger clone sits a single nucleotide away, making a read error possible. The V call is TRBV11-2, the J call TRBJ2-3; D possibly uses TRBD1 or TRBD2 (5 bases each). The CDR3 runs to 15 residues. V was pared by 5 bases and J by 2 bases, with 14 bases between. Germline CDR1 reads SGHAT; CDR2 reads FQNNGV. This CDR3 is CASSGGEGPTDTQYF. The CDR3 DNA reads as TGTGCCAGCAGCGGGGGTGAGGGTCCCACAGATACGCAGTATTTT.

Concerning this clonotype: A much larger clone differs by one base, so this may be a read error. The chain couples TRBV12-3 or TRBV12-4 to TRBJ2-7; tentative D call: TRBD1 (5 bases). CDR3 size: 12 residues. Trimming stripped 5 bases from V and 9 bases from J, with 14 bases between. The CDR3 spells CASSRSGHVQYF. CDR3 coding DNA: TGTGCCAGCAGTCGTTCAGGGCACGTGCAGTACTTC.

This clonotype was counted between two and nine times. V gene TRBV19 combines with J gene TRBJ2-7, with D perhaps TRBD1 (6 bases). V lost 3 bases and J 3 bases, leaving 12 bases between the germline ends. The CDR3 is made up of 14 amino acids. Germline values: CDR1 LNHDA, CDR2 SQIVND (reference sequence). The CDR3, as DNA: TGTGCCAGTAGTATTAAACAGGGATACTACGAGCAGTACTTC. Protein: CASSIKQGYYEQYF.

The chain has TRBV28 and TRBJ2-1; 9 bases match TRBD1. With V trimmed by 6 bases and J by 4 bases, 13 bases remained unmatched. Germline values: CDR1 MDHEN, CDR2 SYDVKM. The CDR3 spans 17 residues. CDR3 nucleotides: TGTGCCAGCAGCACTAAGGAGGTGGGACAGGGATACAATGAGCAGTTCTTC. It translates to CASSTKEVGQGYNEQFF.

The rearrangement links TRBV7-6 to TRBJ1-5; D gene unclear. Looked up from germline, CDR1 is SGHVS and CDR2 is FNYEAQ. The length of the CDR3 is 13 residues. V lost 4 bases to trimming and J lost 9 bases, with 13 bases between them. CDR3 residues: CASSSGKGRPQHF. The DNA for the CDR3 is TGTGCCAGCAGCTCCGGAAAAGGTCGGCCCCAGCATTTT.

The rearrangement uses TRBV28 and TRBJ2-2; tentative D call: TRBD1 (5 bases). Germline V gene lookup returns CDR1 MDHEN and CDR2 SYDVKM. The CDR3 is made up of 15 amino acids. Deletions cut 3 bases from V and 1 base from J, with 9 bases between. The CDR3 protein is CASSFNGQNTGELFF. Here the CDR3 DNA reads TGTGCCAGCAGTTTTAACGGACAGAACACCGGGGAGCTGTTTTTT.

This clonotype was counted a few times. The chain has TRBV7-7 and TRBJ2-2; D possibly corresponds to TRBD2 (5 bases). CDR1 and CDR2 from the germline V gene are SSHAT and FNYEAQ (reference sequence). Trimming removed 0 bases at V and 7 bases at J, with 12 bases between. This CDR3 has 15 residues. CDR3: CASSLAPGLRGELFF. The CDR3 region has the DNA TGTGCCAGCAGCTTAGCCCCGGGGTTGCGCGGGGAGCTGTTTTTT.

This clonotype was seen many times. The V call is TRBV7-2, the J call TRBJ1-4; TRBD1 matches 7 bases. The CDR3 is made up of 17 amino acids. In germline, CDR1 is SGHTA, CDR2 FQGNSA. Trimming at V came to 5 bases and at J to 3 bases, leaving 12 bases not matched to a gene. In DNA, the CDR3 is TGTGCCAGCAGCCCAGACAGGGTTTATCAGCCTAATGAAAAACTGTTTTTT. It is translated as CASSPDRVYQPNEKLFF.

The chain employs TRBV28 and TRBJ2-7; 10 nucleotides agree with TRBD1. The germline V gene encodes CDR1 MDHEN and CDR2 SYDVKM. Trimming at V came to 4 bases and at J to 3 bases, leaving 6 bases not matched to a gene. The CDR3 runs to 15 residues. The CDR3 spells CASSSRQGAHYEQYF. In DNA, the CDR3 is TGTGCCAGCAGTTCCCGACAGGGGGCCCACTACGAGCAGTACTTC.

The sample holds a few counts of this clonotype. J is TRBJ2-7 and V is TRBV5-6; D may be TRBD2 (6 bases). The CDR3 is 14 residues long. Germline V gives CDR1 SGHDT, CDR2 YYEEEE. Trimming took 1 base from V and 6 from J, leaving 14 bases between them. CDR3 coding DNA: TGTGCCAGCAGCTTGTTGGGGGACGGGGGCGAGCAGTACTTC. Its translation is CASSLLGDGGEQYF.

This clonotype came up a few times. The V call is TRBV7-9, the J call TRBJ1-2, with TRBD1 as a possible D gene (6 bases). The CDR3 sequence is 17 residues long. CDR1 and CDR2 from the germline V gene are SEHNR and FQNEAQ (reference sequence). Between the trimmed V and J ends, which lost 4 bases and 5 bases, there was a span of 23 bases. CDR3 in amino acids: CASSSTRTERGPYGYTF. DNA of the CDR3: TGTGCCAGCAGCTCGACTCGGACGGAACGGGGGCCTTATGGCTACACCTTC.

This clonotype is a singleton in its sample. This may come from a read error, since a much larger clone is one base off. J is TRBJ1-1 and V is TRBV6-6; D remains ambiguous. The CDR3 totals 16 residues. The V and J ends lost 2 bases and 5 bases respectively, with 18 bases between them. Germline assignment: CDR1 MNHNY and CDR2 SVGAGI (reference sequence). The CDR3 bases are TGTGCCAGCAGTTACGGGGAGGATGGGGAAGGGACTGAAGCTTTCTTT. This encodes CASSYGEDGEGTEAFF.

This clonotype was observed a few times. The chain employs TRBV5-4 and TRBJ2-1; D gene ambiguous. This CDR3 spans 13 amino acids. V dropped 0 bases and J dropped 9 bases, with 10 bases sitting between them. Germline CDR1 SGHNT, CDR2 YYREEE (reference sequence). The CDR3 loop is CASSLALAIEQFF. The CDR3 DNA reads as TGTGCCAGCAGCTTGGCTCTGGCGATTGAGCAGTTCTTC. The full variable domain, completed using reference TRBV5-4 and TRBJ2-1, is ETGVTQSPTHLIKTRGQQVTLRCSSQSGHNTVSWYQQALGQGPQFIFQYYREEENGRGNFPPRFSGLQFPNYSSELNVNALELDDSALYLCASSLALAIEQFFGPGTRLTVL.

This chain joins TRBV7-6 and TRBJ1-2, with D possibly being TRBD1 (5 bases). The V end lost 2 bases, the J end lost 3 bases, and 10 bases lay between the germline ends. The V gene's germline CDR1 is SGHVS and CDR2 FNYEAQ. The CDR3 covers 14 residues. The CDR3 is CASSLPGLDYGYTF. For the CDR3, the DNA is TGTGCCAGCAGCTTACCAGGGCTGGACTATGGCTACACCTTC.

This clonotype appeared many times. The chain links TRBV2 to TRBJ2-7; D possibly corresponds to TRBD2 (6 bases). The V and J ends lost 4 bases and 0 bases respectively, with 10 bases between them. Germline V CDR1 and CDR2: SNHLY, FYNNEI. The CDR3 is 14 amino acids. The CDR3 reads CASSAGGSSYEQYF. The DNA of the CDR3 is TGTGCCAGCAGTGCTGGGGGGTCCTCCTACGAGCAGTACTTC.

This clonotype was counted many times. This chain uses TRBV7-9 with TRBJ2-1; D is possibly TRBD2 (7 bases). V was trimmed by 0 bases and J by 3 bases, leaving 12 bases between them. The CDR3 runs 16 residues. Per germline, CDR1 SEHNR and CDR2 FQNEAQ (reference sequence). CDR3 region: CASSLAGGPDYNEQFF. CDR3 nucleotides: TGTGCCAGCAGCTTAGCGGGGGGGCCTGACTACAATGAGCAGTTCTTC.

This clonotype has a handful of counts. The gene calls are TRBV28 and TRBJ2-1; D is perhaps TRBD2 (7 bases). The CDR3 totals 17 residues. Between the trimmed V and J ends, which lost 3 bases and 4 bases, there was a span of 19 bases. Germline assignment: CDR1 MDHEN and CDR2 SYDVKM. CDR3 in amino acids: CASSFPGGGGVYNEQFF. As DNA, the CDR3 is TGTGCCAGCAGTTTTCCCGGAGGGGGGGGGGTTTACAATGAGCAGTTCTTC.

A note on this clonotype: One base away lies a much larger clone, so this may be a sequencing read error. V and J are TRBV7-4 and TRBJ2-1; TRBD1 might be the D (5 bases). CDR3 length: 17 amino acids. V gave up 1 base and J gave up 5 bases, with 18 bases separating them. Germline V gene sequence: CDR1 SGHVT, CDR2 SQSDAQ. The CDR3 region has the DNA TGTGCCAGCAGCTTAGTGGACATACGAAACCCAAACAATGAGCAGTTCTTC. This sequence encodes CASSLVDIRNPNNEQFF. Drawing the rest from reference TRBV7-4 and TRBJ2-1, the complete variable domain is GAGVSQSPRYKVAKRGRDVALRCDSISGHVTLYWYRQTLGQGSEVLTYSQSDAQRDKSGRPSGRFSAERPERSVSTLKIQRTEQGDSAVYLCASSLVDIRNPNNEQFFGPGTRLTVL.

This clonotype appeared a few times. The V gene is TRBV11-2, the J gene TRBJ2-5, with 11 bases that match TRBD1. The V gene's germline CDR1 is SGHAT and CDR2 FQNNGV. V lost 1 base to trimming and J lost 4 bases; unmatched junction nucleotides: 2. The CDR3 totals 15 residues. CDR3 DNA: TGTGCCAGCAGCTTAGTGGGGACAGGGGGAGAGACCCAGTACTTC. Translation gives CASSLVGTGGETQYF.

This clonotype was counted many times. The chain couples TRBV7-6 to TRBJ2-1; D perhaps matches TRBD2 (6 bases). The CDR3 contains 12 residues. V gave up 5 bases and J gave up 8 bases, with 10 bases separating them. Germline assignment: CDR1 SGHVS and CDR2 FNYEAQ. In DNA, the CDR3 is TGTGCCAGCAGCGACGAGCGGGATGAGCAGTTCTTC. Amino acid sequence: CASSDERDEQFF. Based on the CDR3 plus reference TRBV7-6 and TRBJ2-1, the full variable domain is GAGVSQSPRYKVTKRGQDVALRCDPISGHVSLYWYRQALGQGPEFLTYFNYEAQQDKSGLPNDRFSAERPEGSISTLTIQRTEQRDSAMYRCASSDERDEQFFGPGTRLTVL.

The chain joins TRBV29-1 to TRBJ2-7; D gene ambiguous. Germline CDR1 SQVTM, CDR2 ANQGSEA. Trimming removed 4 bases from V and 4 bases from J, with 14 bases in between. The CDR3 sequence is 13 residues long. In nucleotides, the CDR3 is TGCAGCGTTGTTATCCGGGTTGGATACGAGCAGTACTTC. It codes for CSVVIRVGYEQYF.

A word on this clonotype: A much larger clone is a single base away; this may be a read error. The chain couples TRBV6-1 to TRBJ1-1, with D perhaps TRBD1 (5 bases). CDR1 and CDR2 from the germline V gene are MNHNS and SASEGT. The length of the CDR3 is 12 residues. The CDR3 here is CASREGETEAFF. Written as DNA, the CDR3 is TGTGCCAGCAGAGAAGGGGAGACTGAAGCTTTCTTT.

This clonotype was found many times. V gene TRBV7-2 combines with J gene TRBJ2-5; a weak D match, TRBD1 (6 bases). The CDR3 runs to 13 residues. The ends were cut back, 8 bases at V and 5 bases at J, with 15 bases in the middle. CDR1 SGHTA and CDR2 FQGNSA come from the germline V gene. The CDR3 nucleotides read TGTGCCAGCGCCCGAGGGGGTAGCGAGACCCAGTACTTC. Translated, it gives CASARGGSETQYF.

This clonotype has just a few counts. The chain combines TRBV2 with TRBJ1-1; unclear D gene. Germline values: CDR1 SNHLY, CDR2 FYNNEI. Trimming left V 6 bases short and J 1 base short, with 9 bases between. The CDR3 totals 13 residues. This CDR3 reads CASRAGWNTEAFF. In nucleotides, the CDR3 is TGTGCCAGCAGAGCGGGTTGGAACACTGAAGCTTTCTTT.